This entry lists 21 T cell receptor beta chains sequenced from one sample in a study of OX40 agonist ivuxolimab in advanced cancers. Libraries were prepared through the immunoSEQ multiplex PCR assay. TCRdb took this table from immuneACCESS and kept in-frame rearrangements with V and J called. Such tables lack part of the clones; where checked against another copy, unresolved V genes explain under half of the gap, and the rest is unexplained. This sample gives roughly 80,000 clones in total; 86% of them show up just once. 6.5% to 7.5% of the sample is held by the ten biggest clonotypes. The sample was CD4+ or CD8+ T cells sorted from blood, taken in a trial of the OX40 agonist ivuxolimab. These receptor sequences come from an adult with an advanced solid tumor such as melanoma, head and neck, liver or kidney cancer.

The CDR3 nucleotides read TGTGCCTGGAGTGGCGTCTCCTATAATTCACCCCTCCACTTT. Its protein product is CAWSGVSYNSPLHF. The chain is built from TRBV30 and TRBJ1-6, with D unclear. V lost 1 base, J lost 0 bases, and 4 bases lay in between. The CDR3 spans 14 residues. From germline, CDR1 is GTSNPN and CDR2 SVGIG (reference sequence).

V and J are TRBV29-1 and TRBJ2-7, with D maybe TRBD1 (5 bases). This CDR3 region has 11 residues. V was pared by 7 bases and J by 6 bases, with 13 bases between. The germline V gene encodes CDR1 SQVTM and CDR2 ANQGSEA. For the CDR3, the DNA is TGCAGCGCCGCAACAGGTCTCGAGCAGTACTTC. It specifies CSAATGLEQYF.

The chain links TRBV5-1 to TRBJ2-5, with 7 bases aligning to TRBD1. V was pared by 1 base and J by 4 bases, with 4 bases of the junction left unmatched. This CDR3 is built from 14 residues. Germline V gene lookup returns CDR1 SGHRS and CDR2 YFSETQ. The CDR3 protein is CASSLTGAGETQYF. Here the CDR3 DNA reads TGCGCCAGCAGCTTGACAGGGGCCGGAGAGACCCAGTACTTC.

The chain carries TRBV7-9 and TRBJ2-2; no clear D. The length of the CDR3 is 12 residues. V was pared by 5 bases and J by 6 bases, with 7 bases between. Germline V gene lookup returns CDR1 SEHNR and CDR2 FQNEAQ (reference sequence). CDR3 DNA sequence: TGTGCCAGCAGCCACCACCCCGGGGAGCTGTTTTTT. This translates into CASSHHPGELFF.

The chain links TRBV10-1 to TRBJ1-1, with D possibly being TRBD1 (5 bases). This CDR3 comprises 13 residues. Trimming shortened V by 6 bases and J by 0 bases, and 8 bases separated the two germline ends. Germline CDR1 and CDR2: WNHNN and SYGVQD (reference sequence). The DNA for the CDR3 is TGCGCCAGCAGACAGGCTCTGAACACTGAAGCTTTCTTT. Its translation is CASRQALNTEAFF.

The chain is built from TRBV6-6 and TRBJ2-1; D might be TRBD2 (6 bases). Germline assignment: CDR1 MNHNY and CDR2 SVGAGI (reference sequence). This CDR3 is built from 11 residues. Trimming shortened V by 5 bases and J by 8 bases, and 7 bases separated the two germline ends. The CDR3 DNA reads as TGTGCCAGCAGTAGGGACTATGAGCAGTTCTTC. Its protein is CASSRDYEQFF.

The chain couples TRBV4-2 to TRBJ1-1; D gene uncertain. The CDR3 consists of 16 residues. Trimming took 4 bases from V and 1 from J, leaving 16 bases between them. CDR1 and CDR2 (germline): LGHNA, YNFKEQ. The chain's CDR3 is CASSRPNQVRNTEAFF. The CDR3 DNA follows: TGTGCCAGCAGCCGACCAAACCAGGTGAGGAACACTGAAGCTTTCTTT.

V usage is TRBV4-3 and J usage is TRBJ2-3, with 8 bases that match TRBD2. V was pared by 1 base and J by 1 base, with 7 bases of the junction left unmatched. This CDR3 is built from 17 residues. Germline CDR1 is LGHNA and CDR2 is YSLEER. The CDR3 DNA reads as TGCGCCAGCAGCCAAGCGGCGGGACTAGGGGGCACAGATACGCAGTATTTT. This codes for CASSQAAGLGGTDTQYF.

This clone was seen more than once but under ten times. The genes are TRBV11-2 and TRBJ1-6, with D uncertain. The germline V and J ends were trimmed by 1 base and 8 bases, with 6 bases remaining between them. The CDR3 consists of 13 residues. Germline CDR1 and CDR2: SGHAT and FQNNGV. CDR3 sequence: CASSLALYSPLHF. The CDR3 coding sequence is TGTGCCAGCAGCTTAGCCCTCTATTCACCCCTCCACTTT.

This clone has just one count. The chain is built from TRBV7-9 and TRBJ1-2; D gene unclear. There are 12 residues in the CDR3. V lost 5 bases and J lost 6, with 10 bases in between. Per germline, CDR1 SEHNR and CDR2 FQNEAQ (reference sequence). This chain's CDR3 is CASSPDSDGYTF. The CDR3 DNA is TGTGCCAGCAGCCCCGACTCGGATGGCTACACCTTC.

This chain connects TRBV11-2 to TRBJ1-4, with D tentatively TRBD1 (5 bases). The CDR3 spans 15 residues. With 5 bases removed from V and 5 bases from J, the gap between germline ends came to 15 bases. Germline V gene data show CDR1 as SGHAT and CDR2 as FQNNGV. CDR3 in amino acids: CASSLRGRWNEKLFF. The CDR3 bases are TGTGCCAGCAGCCTTCGGGGGAGATGGAATGAAAAACTGTTTTTT.

The chain is built from TRBV9 and TRBJ2-3; TRBD1 or TRBD2 may be the D gene (7 bases each). The CDR3 spans 16 residues. The germline V gene has CDR1 SGDLS and CDR2 YYNGEE. V was trimmed by 0 bases and J by 5 bases, leaving 16 bases between them. The CDR3 bases are TGTGCCAGCAGCGTAGCCCTGACAGGGAGGGAAGATACGCAGTATTTT. The encoded protein is CASSVALTGREDTQYF. Supplemented by reference TRBV9 and TRBJ2-3, the full variable domain reads DSGVTQTPKHLITATGQRVTLRCSPRSGDLSVYWYQQSLDQGLQFLIQYYNGEERAKGNILERFSAQQFPDLHSELNLSSLELGDSALYFCASSVALTGREDTQYFGPGTRLTVL.

This CDR3 is CASSLRVGGIDTQYF. CDR3 nucleotides: TGTGCCAGCAGCTTAAGGGTGGGAGGGATAGATACGCAGTATTTT. The genes are TRBV7-2 and TRBJ2-3; 7 bases are a match to TRBD2. Germline-derived CDR1 and CDR2 are SGHTA and FQGNSA. CDR3 length equals 15 residues. V shed 2 bases and J 5 bases; nucleotides not matched to a gene: 7.

The chain uses TRBV27 and TRBJ2-7; no clear D gene. Trimming cost V 3 bases and J 0 bases, with 6 bases left between them. From germline, CDR1 is MNHEY and CDR2 SMNVEV (reference sequence). CDR3 length equals 13 residues. For the CDR3, the DNA is TGTGCCAGCAGTTTTAGCAGCTCCTACGAGCAGTACTTC. This gives the protein CASSFSSSYEQYF.

This chain joins TRBV5-1 and TRBJ1-6; D gene uncertain. The V gene's germline CDR1 is SGHRS and CDR2 YFSETQ. V was cut by 3 bases and J by 9 bases, with 19 bases left in between. CDR3 length: 16 amino acids. The CDR3 DNA reads as TGCGCCAGCAGCTCCTCGGCGGATCCCCAGAGTTCACCCCTCCACTTT. Residues: CASSSSADPQSSPLHF.

The chain links TRBV6-1 to TRBJ1-1; 8 bases line up with TRBD1. Germline V CDR1 and CDR2: MNHNS, SASEGT. CDR3 length equals 12 residues. The trim removed 6 bases at V and 9 bases at J, leaving 6 bases unmatched. The CDR3 bases are TGTGCCAGCAGCCTGGACAGGGCTCAAGCTTTCTTT. It specifies CASSLDRAQAFF.

V gene TRBV27 combines with J gene TRBJ2-1, with D tentatively TRBD1 (6 bases). Germline CDR1 MNHEY, CDR2 SMNVEV (reference sequence). V dropped 3 bases and J dropped 8 bases, with 23 bases sitting between them. This CDR3 is 17 amino acids long. The CDR3 DNA reads as TGTGCCAGCAGTTTGTATCGCGGGCAGTTCGAGGGGGATGAGCAGTTCTTC. It encodes CASSLYRGQFEGDEQFF.

The chain combines TRBV5-1 with TRBJ2-1, with TRBD2 matching over 13 bases. Germline lookup yields CDR1 SGHRS and CDR2 YFSETQ. V trimming: 0 bases; J trimming: 7 bases; junction bases outside the gene matches: 22. This CDR3 spans 22 amino acids. The CDR3 here is CASSLEFVSGLAGPTRVNEQFF. The CDR3, as DNA: TGCGCCAGCAGCTTGGAGTTCGTCTCGGGACTAGCGGGGCCTACGAGGGTTAATGAGCAGTTCTTC.

The chain is built from TRBV12-5 and TRBJ2-1; a weak D match, TRBD2 (5 bases). Trimming took 1 base from V and 8 from J, leaving 15 bases between them. This CDR3 is 15 amino acids long. Germline values: CDR1 LGHNT, CDR2 FRNRAP. This CDR3 reads CASGLDRVSRDEQFF. The CDR3 nucleotides read TGTGCTAGTGGTTTGGACCGGGTATCGAGGGATGAGCAGTTCTTC.

V gene TRBV19 combines with J gene TRBJ1-1, with a tentative D call TRBD1 (6 bases). The V end lost 8 bases, the J end lost 6 bases, and 19 bases lay between the germline ends. Germline loops: CDR1 LNHDA, CDR2 SQIVND (reference sequence). The CDR3 extends over 14 amino acids. The DNA for the CDR3 is TGTGCCAGTCAAAAGGGAACAGGGTCCGCTGAAGCTTTCTTT. This sequence encodes CASQKGTGSAEAFF.

There are a few counts of this clone. The chain employs TRBV11-2 and TRBJ1-2; weak D call: TRBD1 (6 bases). V was shortened by 4 bases and J by 8 bases, with 11 bases between the two germline ends. Germline V gene sequence: CDR1 SGHAT, CDR2 FQNNGV. This CDR3 has 12 amino acids. DNA of the CDR3: TGTGCCAGCAGCTCCGGACAGAAGGGCTACACCTTC. Amino acids: CASSSGQKGYTF.